The 25 T cell receptor beta chains below were found in one sample sequenced in a study of T cell clonotyping in hematopoietic cell transplantation. Generated by immunoSEQ multiplex PCR, the TCRdb table keeps only in-frame clones and is missing some. The table includes about 69,000 clones, about 94% detected once. The material sequenced was peripheral blood mononuclear cells. Every receptor here comes from a middle-aged man in good health. Some clones in this sample may be carry-over from other donors' samples.

The chain recombines TRBV6-1 with TRBJ1-5, with 8 bases matching TRBD1. Trimming removed 2 bases from V and 6 bases from J; junction bases left unmatched: 6. Per germline, CDR1 MNHNS and CDR2 SASEGT. This CDR3 spans 15 amino acids. The CDR3 DNA reads TGTGCCAGCAGTGAAAGGAGGACAGGGCCTCAGCCCCAGCATTTT. Amino acids: CASSERRTGPQPQHF.

V usage is TRBV11-2 and J usage is TRBJ2-3, with unresolved D. Germline V gene lookup returns CDR1 SGHAT and CDR2 FQNNGV. Between the trimmed V and J ends, which lost 0 bases and 1 base, there was a span of 8 bases. The CDR3 totals 15 residues. CDR3 residues: CASSLDPVGTDTQYF. CDR3 nucleotide sequence: TGTGCCAGCAGCTTAGATCCTGTAGGCACAGATACGCAGTATTTT.

This sequence joins TRBV4-1 and TRBJ2-7; 9 nucleotides align to TRBD2. CDR1 MGHRA and CDR2 YSYEKL come from the germline V gene. The CDR3 loop spans 14 amino acids. With V trimmed by 4 bases and J by 5 bases, 6 bases remained unmatched. The CDR3 loop reads CASSPRLAGDEQYF. The DNA for the CDR3 is TGCGCCAGCAGCCCCCGATTAGCGGGAGACGAGCAGTACTTC.

This clone showed up just once. The chain is built from TRBV6-7 and TRBJ2-1, with 15 bases matching TRBD2. TRBV6-7 is reported as an ORF; its role is uncertain. After removal of 2 bases from V and 0 bases from J, the junction contained 2 bases not matched to a gene. The CDR3 is made up of 18 amino acids. As DNA, the CDR3 is TGTGCCAGCAGTTACGGGACTAGCGGGGGGAGCTCCTACAATGAGCAGTTCTTC. This encodes CASSYGTSGGSSYNEQFF.

The chain has TRBV9 and TRBJ1-3, with D tentatively TRBD1 (5 bases). Trimming took off 0 bases at V and 4 bases at J, with 17 bases between the two ends. Germline V gives CDR1 SGDLS, CDR2 YYNGEE. The CDR3 covers 17 residues. The CDR3 is CASSVVPQGSLGNTIYF. CDR3 bases: TGTGCCAGCAGCGTAGTACCCCAGGGCAGTCTAGGAAACACCATATATTTT. The complete variable domain, with remaining parts taken from reference TRBV9 and TRBJ1-3, reads DSGVTQTPKHLITATGQRVTLRCSPRSGDLSVYWYQQSLDQGLQFLIQYYNGEERAKGNILERFSAQQFPDLHSELNLSSLELGDSALYFCASSVVPQGSLGNTIYFGEGSWLTVV.

The chain combines TRBV7-9 with TRBJ1-4, with TRBD1 matching over 8 bases. V lost 5 bases, J lost 3 bases, and 8 bases stayed unmatched. The CDR3 has 16 amino acids. Per germline, CDR1 SEHNR and CDR2 FQNEAQ (reference sequence). CDR3 in amino acids: CASSISQGAPNEKLFF. CDR3 coding DNA: TGTGCCAGCAGCATTTCGCAGGGGGCACCTAATGAAAAACTGTTTTTT.

V and J are TRBV29-1 and TRBJ2-5; 12 bases are a match to TRBD2. Germline CDR1 and CDR2: SQVTM and ANQGSEA. The J segment lost 4 bases and the V segment lost 7 bases, leaving 7 bases of the junction unmatched. The CDR3 contains 14 residues. CDR3 bases: TGCAGCGGTGACTTACTAGCGGGAGGAGAGACCCAGTACTTC. Translating gives CSGDLLAGGETQYF.

The chain carries TRBV29-1 and TRBJ2-3; TRBD1 matches at 9 bases. Germline CDR1 SQVTM, CDR2 ANQGSEA. The V and J ends lost 2 bases and 7 bases, in that order; junction bases with no gene match: 7. The CDR3 has 14 amino acids. CDR3 region: CSVEWKGQGNTQYF. CDR3 DNA sequence: TGCAGCGTTGAATGGAAAGGACAGGGGAATACGCAGTATTTT.

This clone was seen a handful of times. The V call is TRBV27, the J call TRBJ2-2, with unresolved D. Trimming removed 8 bases at V and 4 bases at J, with 5 bases between. This CDR3 is 11 amino acids long. From germline, CDR1 is MNHEY and CDR2 SMNVEV (reference sequence). CDR3 DNA: TGTGCCAGCTGGGGCACCGGGGAGCTGTTTTTT. Protein: CASWGTGELFF.

The J gene is TRBJ2-7, the V gene TRBV27; D uncertain. Germline values: CDR1 MNHEY, CDR2 SMNVEV (reference sequence). This CDR3 region has 13 residues. Trimming left V 6 bases short and J 2 bases short, with 11 bases between. The CDR3 DNA reads as TGTGCCAGCAGCCTAAGTACAGCCTACGAGCAGTACTTC. This translates into CASSLSTAYEQYF.

The chain combines TRBV4-2 with TRBJ2-2; TRBD2 matches 11 bases. CDR3 length equals 17 residues. From germline, CDR1 is LGHNA and CDR2 YNFKEQ. V shed 3 bases and J 7 bases; nucleotides not matched to a gene: 10. Here the CDR3 DNA reads TGTGCCAGCAGCCACAGTTTAGCGGGAGGGCCGGGCGGGGAGCTGTTTTTT. Translated: CASSHSLAGGPGGELFF.

The V gene is TRBV19, the J gene TRBJ1-5; D remains unclear. Germline V CDR1 and CDR2: LNHDA, SQIVND (reference sequence). Trimming removed 1 base at V and 3 bases at J, with 4 bases between. CDR3 length: 13 residues. The CDR3 spells CASSIVTNQPQHF. CDR3 DNA: TGTGCCAGTAGTATAGTCACCAATCAGCCCCAGCATTTT.

The V and J genes are TRBV27 and TRBJ2-5, with 9 positions matching TRBD1. The CDR3 spans 14 residues. The ends lost 4 bases at V and 5 bases at J; junction bases unmatched: 5. Per germline, CDR1 MNHEY and CDR2 SMNVEV (reference sequence). CDR3 amino acids: CASSYGTGMETQYF. The CDR3 region has the DNA TGTGCCAGCAGTTACGGGACAGGGATGGAGACCCAGTACTTC.

This chain connects TRBV28 to TRBJ1-2; D remains unclear. The CDR3 has 11 residues. Trimming took 7 bases from V and 6 from J, leaving 9 bases between them. The germline gives CDR1 MDHEN, CDR2 SYDVKM. CDR3 protein: CASTSKDGYTF. The CDR3 bases are TGTGCCAGCACAAGTAAAGATGGCTACACCTTC.

The V gene is TRBV5-6, the J gene TRBJ2-7; D is undetermined. V was pared by 4 bases and J by 6 bases, with 11 bases between. The CDR3 is made up of 12 amino acids. From germline, CDR1 is SGHDT and CDR2 YYEEEE. The CDR3 here is CASSPPSGEQYF. CDR3 bases: TGTGCCAGCAGCCCCCCTAGTGGCGAGCAGTACTTC.

The chain employs TRBV30 and TRBJ1-2, with D unresolved. The V gene lost 0 bases and the J gene lost 8 bases, with 7 bases spanning the gap. Germline CDR1 reads GTSNPN; CDR2 reads SVGIG (reference sequence). This CDR3 region has 11 residues. The CDR3 DNA sequence: TGTGCCTGGAGTGTCTCGGGCGGCTACACCTTC. Protein: CAWSVSGGYTF.

This rearrangement joins TRBV4-1 to TRBJ2-5; 8 positions match TRBD2. V gave up 3 bases and J gave up 4 bases; unmatched junction bases: 4. This CDR3 region has 14 residues. Germline V lookup: CDR1 MGHRA, CDR2 YSYEKL. CDR3 sequence: CASSHIAGTETQYF. The CDR3 DNA reads as TGCGCCAGCAGCCATATAGCGGGAACAGAGACCCAGTACTTC.

The rearrangement links TRBV29-1 to TRBJ2-1; 9 positions match TRBD2. From germline, CDR1 is SQVTM and CDR2 ANQGSEA. Trimming took 3 bases from V and 9 from J; bases not matched to a gene: 15. CDR3 length: 16 amino acids. This CDR3 is CSVEWLDLGREGEQFF. The CDR3 DNA sequence: TGCAGCGTTGAGTGGTTGGATTTGGGGCGGGAGGGTGAGCAGTTCTTC.

The rearrangement uses TRBV11-2 and TRBJ2-3; maybe TRBD1 (5 bases). In germline, CDR1 is SGHAT, CDR2 FQNNGV. V was shortened by 2 bases and J by 3 bases, with 12 bases between the two germline ends. This CDR3 has 15 amino acids. The DNA of the CDR3 is TGTGCCAGCAGCTTAATGCCGACAGCGACAGATACGCAGTATTTT. Translating it yields CASSLMPTATDTQYF.

The J gene is TRBJ1-2, the V gene TRBV29-1, with D unresolved. The V gene lost 5 bases and the J gene lost 2 bases, with 18 bases spanning the gap. There are 15 residues in the CDR3. The germline CDR1 and CDR2 sequences are SQVTM and ANQGSEA. In nucleotides, the CDR3 is TGCAGCGTTACCTTGCCGGACTTTCCAAACTATGGCTACACCTTC. Its translation: CSVTLPDFPNYGYTF.

The CDR3 DNA is TGCAGCGTTGTGGGAACTGAAGCTTTCTTT. It is translated as CSVVGTEAFF. V gene TRBV29-1 combines with J gene TRBJ1-1; no clear D. Trimming removed 4 bases at V and 5 bases at J, with 5 bases between. The CDR3 consists of 10 residues. The germline V gene encodes CDR1 SQVTM and CDR2 ANQGSEA.

The rearrangement uses TRBV9 and TRBJ2-2, with 7 bases that match TRBD2. This CDR3 region has 15 residues. CDR1 is SGDLS, CDR2 YYNGEE, per germline. V shed 3 bases, J shed 4 bases, and the junction held 6 bases outside the gene matches. The CDR3 region has the DNA TGTGCCAGCAGCGCCCCGGGACTATTCACCGGGGAGCTGTTTTTT. Translation: CASSAPGLFTGELFF.

The CDR3 protein is CASSSSGGKGYEQYF. In DNA, the CDR3 is TGCGCCAGCAGCTCGTCGGGGGGTAAAGGCTACGAGCAGTACTTC. The chain joins TRBV5-1 to TRBJ2-7; 7 bases are a match to TRBD2. The CDR3 spans 15 residues. With V trimmed by 3 bases and J by 3 bases, 9 bases remained unmatched. Germline assignment: CDR1 SGHRS and CDR2 YFSETQ. The full variable domain, completed using reference TRBV5-1 and TRBJ2-7, is KAGVTQTPRYLIKTRGQQVTLSCSPISGHRSVSWYQQTPGQGLQFLFEYFSETQRNKGNFPGRFSGRQFSNSRSEMNVSTLELGDSALYLCASSSSGGKGYEQYFGPGTRLTVT.

The V call is TRBV27, the J call TRBJ1-4; a possible D gene is TRBD1 (5 bases). Trimming pared 3 bases from V and 7 bases from J, leaving 12 bases between. This CDR3 comprises 14 residues. From germline, CDR1 is MNHEY and CDR2 SMNVEV (reference sequence). In DNA, the CDR3 is TGTGCCAGCAGTTTGGGCCAGGGTGTTGAAAAACTGTTTTTT. Its translation: CASSLGQGVEKLFF.

The V and J genes are TRBV6-1 and TRBJ1-4; tentatively, D is TRBD1 (5 bases). The germline V gene has CDR1 MNHNS and CDR2 SASEGT. Deletions cut 9 bases from V and 0 bases from J, with 8 bases between. This CDR3 spans 13 amino acids. The CDR3, as DNA: TGTGCCAGTAGACAGTCAACTAATGAAAAACTGTTTTTT. The encoded protein is CASRQSTNEKLFF.